A single sample gave rise to the 10 T cell receptor beta chains below, sequenced in a study of T cells in Graves' hyperthyroidism and ophthalmopathy (dated 2019 in TCRdb). Libraries were constructed by multiplex PCR. The run used an Illumina HiSeq 2000. Amplification of TCR beta CDR3 regions was carried out from RNA transcripts. For the first round of RT-PCR on the TCR CDR3, the HTBI primer set was used together with the Qiagen OneStep RT-PCR kit. TCRdb ran its own pipeline on the public reads, namely fastp trimming at Q25 and MiXCR clone calling, and kept in-frame beta chains. Rows merge per CDR3 protein into single entries with the most common DNA and genes. The sample profile shows 500,000 to 650,000 distinct CDR3 sequences; 17% of them were found once. The ten largest make up roughly 15% of the sample. Sequenced: blood. These receptors all stem from a woman between 18 and 30 years old with Graves' ophthalmopathy.

Many counts were recorded for this clonotype. This chain links TRBV7-9 with TRBJ1-4, with no clear D. V lost 5 bases to trimming and J lost 0 bases, with 10 bases between them. Germline V lookup: CDR1 SEHNR, CDR2 FQNEAQ (reference sequence). The CDR3 contains 15 residues. DNA of the CDR3: TGTGCCAGCAGCCTACGAGAGGCAACTAATGAAAAACTGTTTTTT. It translates to CASSLREATNEKLFF.

This clonotype was counted many times. The rearrangement links TRBV2 to TRBJ1-5; 10 bases map to TRBD1. Germline CDR1 SNHLY, CDR2 FYNNEI. V dropped 4 bases and J dropped 7; count of bases not matched to a gene: 7. The CDR3 consists of 15 residues. The CDR3 sequence: CASSGTGGARQPQHF. In DNA, the CDR3 is TGTGCCAGCAGTGGGACAGGGGGTGCGAGGCAGCCCCAGCATTTT.

This clonotype has a count of ten or more. The chain couples TRBV28 to TRBJ1-5; the D is unclear. CDR1 and CDR2 from the germline V gene are MDHEN and SYDVKM. V lost 11 bases and J lost 5, with 16 bases in between. The CDR3 covers 13 residues. The CDR3 is CAPIRRLDQPQHF. For the CDR3, the DNA is TGTGCCCCTATTAGACGCCTTGATCAGCCCCAGCATTTT. Combining the CDR3 with reference TRBV28 and TRBJ1-5 gives the whole variable domain DVKVTQSSRYLVKRTGEKVFLECVQDMDHENMFWYRQDPGLGLRLIYFSYDVKMKEKGDIPEGYSVSREKKERFSLILESASTNQTSMYLCAPIRRLDQPQHFGDGTRLSIL.

The chain uses TRBV28 and TRBJ1-5; D not certain. The CDR3 loop spans 15 amino acids. The germline gives CDR1 MDHEN, CDR2 SYDVKM. V dropped 7 bases and J dropped 0 bases, with 13 bases sitting between them. The CDR3, as DNA: TGTGCCAGCAACCGCCCTGACGGTAGCAATCAGCCCCAGCATTTT. Translation gives CASNRPDGSNQPQHF.

This clonotype was detected many times. The V gene is TRBV7-2, the J gene TRBJ2-1; TRBD2 aligns across 11 bases. This CDR3 comprises 16 residues. The V gene end was trimmed by 0 bases and the J gene end by 7 bases; junction bases not matched to a gene: 5. Germline CDR1 is SGHTA and CDR2 is FQGNSA. CDR3 bases: TGTGCCAGCAGCTTAGCAGTAGCGGGAGGGAGGAATGAGCAGTTCTTC. Residues: CASSLAVAGGRNEQFF.

The chain couples TRBV6-1 to TRBJ1-2; D might be TRBD1 (5 bases). CDR3 length: 13 amino acids. The V end lost 4 bases, the J end lost 7 bases, and 13 bases lay between the germline ends. Germline assignment: CDR1 MNHNS and CDR2 SASEGT. CDR3 nucleotide sequence: TGTGCCAGCAGTGCGTACAGCGGGGCTGGCTACACCTTC. This codes for CASSAYSGAGYTF.

This clonotype appeared a few times. V is TRBV5-6 and J is TRBJ1-2; possibly TRBD1 for D (5 bases). Germline V lookup: CDR1 SGHDT, CDR2 YYEEEE. Trimming stripped 0 bases from V and 5 bases from J, with 17 bases between. The CDR3 spans 16 residues. The CDR3 protein is CASSLGGSRRAYGYTF. In DNA, the CDR3 is TGTGCCAGCAGCTTGGGGGGGAGCCGGCGGGCATATGGCTACACCTTC.

This clonotype was observed at least ten times. The rearrangement joins TRBV6-1 to TRBJ2-7; possible D gene TRBD1, 7 bases. From germline, CDR1 is MNHNS and CDR2 SASEGT. CDR3 length equals 15 residues. Between the trimmed V and J ends, which lost 6 bases and 0 bases, there was a span of 15 bases. CDR3 residues: CASRTSGGNSYEQYF. CDR3 bases: TGTGCCAGCAGAACATCAGGGGGGAACTCCTACGAGCAGTACTTC.

Only a few counts were recorded for this clonotype. The chain uses TRBV7-9 and TRBJ1-1; TRBD1 matches at 7 bases. V was clipped by 5 bases and J by 3 bases; unmatched bases: 6. Germline assignment: CDR1 SEHNR and CDR2 FQNEAQ (reference sequence). The CDR3 runs to 14 residues. The CDR3 is CASSAEQGYTEAFF. The CDR3 DNA follows: TGTGCCAGCAGCGCGGAACAGGGGTACACTGAAGCTTTCTTT.

V and J are TRBV20-1 and TRBJ2-1; D unresolved. The ends were cut back, 5 bases at V and 1 base at J, with 12 bases in the middle. Germline V gene lookup returns CDR1 DFQATT and CDR2 SNEGSKA (reference sequence). The CDR3 totals 14 residues. The CDR3 reads CSAGSLGSYNEQFF. The CDR3 nucleotides read TGCAGTGCTGGGTCACTTGGGTCCTACAATGAGCAGTTCTTC.